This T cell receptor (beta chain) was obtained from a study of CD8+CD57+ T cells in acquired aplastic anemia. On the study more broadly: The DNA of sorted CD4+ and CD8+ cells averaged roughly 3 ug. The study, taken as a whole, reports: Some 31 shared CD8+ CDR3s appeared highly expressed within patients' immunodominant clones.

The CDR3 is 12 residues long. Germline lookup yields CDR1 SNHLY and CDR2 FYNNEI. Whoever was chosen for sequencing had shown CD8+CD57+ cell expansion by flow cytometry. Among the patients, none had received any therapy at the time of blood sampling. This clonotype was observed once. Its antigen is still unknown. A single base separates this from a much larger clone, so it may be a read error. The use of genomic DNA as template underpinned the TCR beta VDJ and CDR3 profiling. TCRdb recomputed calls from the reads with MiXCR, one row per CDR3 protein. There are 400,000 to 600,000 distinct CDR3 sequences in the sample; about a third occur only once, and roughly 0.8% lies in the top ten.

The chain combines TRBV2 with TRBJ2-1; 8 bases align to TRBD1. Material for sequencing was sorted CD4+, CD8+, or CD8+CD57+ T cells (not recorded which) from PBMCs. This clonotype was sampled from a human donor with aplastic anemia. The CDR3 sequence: CASRDRGDERFF. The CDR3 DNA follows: TGTGCCAGCAGAGACAGGGGAGACGAGCGGTTCTTC.